This entry concerns a single T cell receptor beta chain. Its cognate antigen is unknown. One end of the junction fails to match germline, which may point to a read error. Per germline, CDR1 KGHSH and CDR2 LQKENI. The CDR3 length is 17 residues. A modified ARM-PCR protocol with three rounds of nested PCR amplified TCRbeta. Each CDR3 protein gets one entry after TCRdb re-called the multiplex PCR reads with MiXCR. The table has about 200,000 distinct CDR3 sequences, 70% to 75% seen once. The sample originates from a study of tumor and adjacent non-tumor tissue in lung cancer. General study points: Higher tumor TCR diversity was associated with shorter survival.

RNA was extracted from bulk tissue without any cell sorting. V is TRBV18 and J is TRBJ1-5, with a tentative D call TRBD1 (6 bases). Sequenced: lung tumor tissue. The TCR was taken from a man aged 55 to 69 with non-small cell lung cancer. CDR3 sequence: CASSPATVVGGWQPHHF. The CDR3 DNA is TGTGCCAGCTCACCTGCAACCGTAGTTGGGGGCTGGCAGCCCCACCATTTT.